Sequencing of this TCR beta chain was carried out in a study of Ad26.COV2.S vaccination and SARS-CoV-2 variants. Study findings and constraints: Total responses of T cells may have been underestimated by the analyses of TCR breadth and depth.

As concerns this clone: Its antigen remains unidentified.

The CDR3 totals 16 residues. V lost 5 bases, J lost 1 base, and 18 bases lay in between. Germline CDR1 reads SGHTA; CDR2 reads FQGNSA. The method was immunoSEQ multiplex PCR; TCRdb's version includes in-frame clones alone and lacks a portion of them. The sample has approximately 400,000 clones; about 91% are singletons. The input for sequencing was peripheral blood, taken after recovery from COVID-19. The receptor was isolated from a human donor who had recovered from COVID-19. This chain joins TRBV7-2 and TRBJ2-7, with D tentatively TRBD2 (5 bases). In nucleotides, the CDR3 is TGTGCCAGCAGCCTGGTACTGAGCGGAGGTTCCTACGAGCAGTACTTC. Protein product: CASSLVLSGGSYEQYF. The full variable domain, in which reference TRBV7-2 and TRBJ2-7 provide the parts outside the CDR3, is GAGVSQSPSNKVTEKGKDVELRCDPISGHTALYWYRQSLGQGLEFLIYFQGNSAPDKSGLPSDRFSAERTGGSVSTLTIQRTQQEDSAVYLCASSLVLSGGSYEQYFGPGTRLTVT.